Given below is one TCR beta chain in context. In the source study's methods: For nucleated cells, counts were estimated from reference gene primer amplification. Clones were read by immunoSEQ multiplex PCR, and TCRdb kept only the in-frame ones, dropping some. D and trimming were read from the DNA, whereas the V and J calls and clone size are those reported in that table. The sample records 120,000 or so clones, 75% to 85% being singletons. There are 11 residues in the CDR3. The germline CDR1 and CDR2 sequences are MNHEY and SVGAGI. With 7 bases removed from V and 13 bases from J, the gap between germline ends came to 16 bases. The sample originates from a study of blood T cell repertoires in COVID-19. Turning to the study itself: COVID-19 samples from acute and convalescent phases originated in the United States, Italy and Spain. The cDNA or gDNA used as material had been derived from T cells, B-cell-depleted T cells, or PBMCs.

The rearrangement uses TRBV6-5 and TRBJ1-1; possibly TRBD1 for D (5 bases). The specimen sequenced was peripheral blood. This receptor was identified in a human donor in a cohort sampled during active COVID-19. This CDR3 reads CASTPGLEGFF. The CDR3, as DNA: TGTGCCAGCACCCCGGGACTAGAGGGTTTCTTT.